This T cell receptor beta chain was captured by sequencing in a study of blood T cell repertoires in COVID-19. At the level of the study: Sites in the United States, Italy and Spain provided acute and convalescent COVID-19 samples.

V was clipped by 7 bases and J by 0 bases, with 15 bases between them. The CDR3 is 15 amino acids. CDR1 is LNHDA, CDR2 SQIVND, per germline (reference sequence). Method: immunoSEQ multiplex PCR; TCRdb's copy keeps in-frame clones and lacks some. The table lists about 400,000 clones, around 88% of them singletons. Sequenced: peripheral blood. The receptor comes from a woman aged 60-75 years with COVID-19, enrolled during active disease. V is TRBV19 and J is TRBJ1-2; perhaps TRBD1 as D (6 bases). DNA for the CDR3: TGTGCCAGTAAGCTTGACAGGAAATCTAACTATGGCTACACCTTC. Its protein product is CASKLDRKSNYGYTF.